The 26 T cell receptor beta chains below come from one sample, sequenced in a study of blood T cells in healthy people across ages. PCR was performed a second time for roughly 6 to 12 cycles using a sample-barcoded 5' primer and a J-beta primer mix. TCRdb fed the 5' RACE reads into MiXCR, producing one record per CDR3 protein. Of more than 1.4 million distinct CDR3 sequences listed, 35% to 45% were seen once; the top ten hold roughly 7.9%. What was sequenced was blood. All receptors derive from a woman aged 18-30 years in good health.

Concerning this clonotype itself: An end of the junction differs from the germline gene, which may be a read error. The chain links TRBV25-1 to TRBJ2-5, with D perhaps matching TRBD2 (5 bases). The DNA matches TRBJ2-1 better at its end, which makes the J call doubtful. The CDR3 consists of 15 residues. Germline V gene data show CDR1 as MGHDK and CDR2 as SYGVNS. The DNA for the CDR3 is TGTGCCGGCAGTGAAGAGGGTAAAGGGCAAGAGACCCAGTTCTTC. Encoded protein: CAGSEEGKGQETQFF.

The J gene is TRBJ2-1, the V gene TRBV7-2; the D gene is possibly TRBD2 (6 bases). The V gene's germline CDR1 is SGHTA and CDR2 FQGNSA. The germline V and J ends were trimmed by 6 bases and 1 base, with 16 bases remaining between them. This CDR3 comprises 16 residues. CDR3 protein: CASRHTGTSSYNEQFF. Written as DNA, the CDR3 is TGTGCCAGCAGACATACCGGGACTTCTTCCTACAATGAGCAGTTCTTC.

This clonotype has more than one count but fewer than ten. CDR3 protein: CASGPTGTSGKGEQFF. The CDR3 DNA follows: TGTGCTAGTGGTCCAACCGGGACTAGCGGGAAGGGTGAGCAGTTCTTC. The chain combines TRBV12-5 with TRBJ2-1; TRBD2 agrees at 13 bases. CDR3 length equals 16 residues. The germline V gene encodes CDR1 LGHNT and CDR2 FRNRAP. V was clipped by 5 bases and J by 9 bases; unmatched bases: 10. Using reference TRBV12-5 and TRBJ2-1 for the parts outside the CDR3, the full variable domain is DARVTQTPRHKVTEMGQEVTMRCQPILGHNTVFWYRQTMMQGLELLAYFRNRAPLDDSGMPKDRFSAEMPDATLATLKIQPSEPRDSAVYFCASGPTGTSGKGEQFFGPGTRLTVL.

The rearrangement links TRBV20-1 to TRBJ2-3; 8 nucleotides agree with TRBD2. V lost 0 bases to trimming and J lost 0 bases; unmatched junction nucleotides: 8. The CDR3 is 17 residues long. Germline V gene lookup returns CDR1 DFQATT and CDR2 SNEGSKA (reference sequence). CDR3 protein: CSARDIITSGSTDTQYF. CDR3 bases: TGCAGTGCTAGAGATATCATTACTAGCGGAAGCACAGATACGCAGTATTTT.

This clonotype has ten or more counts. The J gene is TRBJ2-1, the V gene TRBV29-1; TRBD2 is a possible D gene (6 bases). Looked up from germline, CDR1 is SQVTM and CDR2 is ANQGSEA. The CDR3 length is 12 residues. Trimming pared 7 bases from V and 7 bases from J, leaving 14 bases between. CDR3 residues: CSAGGRANEQFF. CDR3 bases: TGCAGCGCCGGGGGTAGGGCAAATGAGCAGTTCTTC.

The CDR3 is CASSSGQASEAFF. The CDR3 region has the DNA TGTGCCAGCAGCTCGGGGCAGGCCTCAGAAGCTTTCTTT. The chain uses TRBV7-9 and TRBJ1-1, with D perhaps matching TRBD1 (5 bases). V was shortened by 4 bases and J by 8 bases, with 14 bases between the two germline ends. The CDR3 runs 13 residues. Germline CDR1 SEHNR, CDR2 FQNEAQ (reference sequence).

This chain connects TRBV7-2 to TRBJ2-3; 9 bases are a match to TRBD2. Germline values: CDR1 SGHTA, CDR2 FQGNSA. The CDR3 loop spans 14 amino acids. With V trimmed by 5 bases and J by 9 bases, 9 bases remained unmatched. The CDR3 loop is CASSPGGGAWTQYF. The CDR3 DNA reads TGTGCCAGCAGCCCAGGCGGGGGGGCATGGACGCAGTATTTT.

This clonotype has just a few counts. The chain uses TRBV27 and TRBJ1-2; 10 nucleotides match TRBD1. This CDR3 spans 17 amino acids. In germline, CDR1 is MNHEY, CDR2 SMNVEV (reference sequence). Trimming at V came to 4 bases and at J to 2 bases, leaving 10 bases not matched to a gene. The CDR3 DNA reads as TGTGCCAGCAGTTCCACCGGGACAGGGGAAACAAACTATGGCTACACCTTC. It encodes CASSSTGTGETNYGYTF.

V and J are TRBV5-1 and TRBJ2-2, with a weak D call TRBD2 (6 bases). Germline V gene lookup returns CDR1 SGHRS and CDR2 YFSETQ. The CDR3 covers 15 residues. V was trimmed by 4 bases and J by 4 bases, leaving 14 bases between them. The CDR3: CASSRPGDSTGELFF. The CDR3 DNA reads TGCGCCAGCAGCCGGCCGGGGGATTCCACCGGGGAGCTGTTTTTT.

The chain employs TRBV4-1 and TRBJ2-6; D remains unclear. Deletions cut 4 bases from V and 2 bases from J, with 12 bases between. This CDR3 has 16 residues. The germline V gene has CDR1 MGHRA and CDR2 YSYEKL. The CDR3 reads CASSPMSLPGANVLTF. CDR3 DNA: TGCGCCAGCAGCCCTATGTCGCTTCCTGGGGCCAACGTCCTGACTTTC.

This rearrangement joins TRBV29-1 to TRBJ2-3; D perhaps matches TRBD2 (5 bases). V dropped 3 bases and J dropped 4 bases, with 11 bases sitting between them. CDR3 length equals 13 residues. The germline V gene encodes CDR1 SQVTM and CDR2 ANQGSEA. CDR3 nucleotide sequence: TGCAGCGTTGACGGGATTCGGGCAGATACGCAGTATTTT. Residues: CSVDGIRADTQYF.

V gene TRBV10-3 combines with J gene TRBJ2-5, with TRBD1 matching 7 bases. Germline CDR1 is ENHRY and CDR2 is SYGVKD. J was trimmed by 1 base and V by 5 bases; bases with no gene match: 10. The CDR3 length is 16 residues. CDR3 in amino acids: CAISPGGGLTQETQYF. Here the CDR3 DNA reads TGTGCCATCAGTCCAGGGGGTGGCCTAACCCAAGAGACCCAGTACTTC.

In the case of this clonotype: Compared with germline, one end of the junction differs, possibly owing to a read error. The CDR3 here is CVSSAGTSDPDTQYF. CDR3 sequence (DNA): TGCGTCAGCAGCGCCGGGACTAGCGATCCAGATACGCAGTATTTT. This chain links TRBV5-1 with TRBJ2-3; 10 bases align to TRBD2. This CDR3 comprises 15 residues. CDR1 and CDR2 (germline): SGHRS, YFSETQ.

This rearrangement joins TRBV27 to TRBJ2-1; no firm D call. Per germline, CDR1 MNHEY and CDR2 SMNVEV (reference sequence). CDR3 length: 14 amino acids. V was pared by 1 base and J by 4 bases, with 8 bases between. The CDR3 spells CASSLLYSYNEQFF. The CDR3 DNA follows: TGTGCCAGCAGTTTATTATACAGTTACAATGAGCAGTTCTTC.

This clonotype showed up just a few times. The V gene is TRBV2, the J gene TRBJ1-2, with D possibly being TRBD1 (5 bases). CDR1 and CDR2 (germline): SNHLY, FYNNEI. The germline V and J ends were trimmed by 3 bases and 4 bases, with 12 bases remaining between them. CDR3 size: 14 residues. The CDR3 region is CASSEAGTVYGYTF. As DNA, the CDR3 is TGTGCCAGCAGTGAGGCCGGGACGGTCTATGGCTACACCTTC.

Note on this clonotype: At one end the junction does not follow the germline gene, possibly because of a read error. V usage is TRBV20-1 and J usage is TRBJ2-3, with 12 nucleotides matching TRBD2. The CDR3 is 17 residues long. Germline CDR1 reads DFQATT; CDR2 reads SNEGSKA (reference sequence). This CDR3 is CSARGLAGGQLEDTQYF. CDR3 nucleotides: TGCAGCGCTAGAGGGCTAGCGGGGGGGCAATTGGAAGATACGCAGTATTTT.

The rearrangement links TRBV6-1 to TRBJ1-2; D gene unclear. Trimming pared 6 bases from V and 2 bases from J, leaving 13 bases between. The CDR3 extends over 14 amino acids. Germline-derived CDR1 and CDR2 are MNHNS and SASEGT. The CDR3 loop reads CASSKEFSNYGYTF. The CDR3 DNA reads TGTGCCAGCAGCAAGGAGTTTTCCAACTATGGCTACACCTTC.

As DNA, the CDR3 is TGTGCCGTACCAAGCGGGACCTCCTACGAGCAGTACTTC. Its translation is CAVPSGTSYEQYF. The genes are TRBV6-1 and TRBJ2-7; 7 bases are a match to TRBD2. The CDR3 has 13 residues. V gave up 11 bases and J gave up 0 bases; unmatched junction bases: 7. CDR1 is MNHNS, CDR2 SASEGT, per germline.

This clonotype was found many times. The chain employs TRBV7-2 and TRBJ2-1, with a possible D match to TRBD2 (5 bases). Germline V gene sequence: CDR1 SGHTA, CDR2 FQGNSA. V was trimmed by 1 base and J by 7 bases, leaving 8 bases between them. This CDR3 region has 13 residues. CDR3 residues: CASSLGPGNEQFF. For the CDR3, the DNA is TGTGCCAGCAGCTTAGGCCCGGGGAATGAGCAGTTCTTC.

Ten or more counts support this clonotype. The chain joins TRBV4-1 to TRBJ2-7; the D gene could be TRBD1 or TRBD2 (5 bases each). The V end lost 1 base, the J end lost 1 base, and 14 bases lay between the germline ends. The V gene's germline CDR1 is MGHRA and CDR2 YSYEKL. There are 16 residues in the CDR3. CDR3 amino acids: CASSQATGTKSYEQYF. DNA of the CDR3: TGCGCCAGCAGCCAAGCTACCGGGACCAAGTCCTACGAGCAGTACTTC.

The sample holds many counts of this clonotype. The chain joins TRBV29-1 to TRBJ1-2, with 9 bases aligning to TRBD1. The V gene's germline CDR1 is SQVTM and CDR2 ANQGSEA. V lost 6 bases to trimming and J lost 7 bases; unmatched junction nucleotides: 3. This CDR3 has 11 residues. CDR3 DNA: TGCAGCGTCGAACAGGGGGCTGGCTACACCTTC. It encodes CSVEQGAGYTF.

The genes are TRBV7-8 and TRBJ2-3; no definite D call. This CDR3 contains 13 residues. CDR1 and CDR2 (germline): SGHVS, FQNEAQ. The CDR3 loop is CASVFGKTDTQYF. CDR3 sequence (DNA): TGTGCGAGCGTATTTGGGAAAACAGATACGCAGTATTTT. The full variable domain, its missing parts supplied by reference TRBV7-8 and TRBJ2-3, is GAGVSQSPRYKVAKRGQDVALRCDPISGHVSLFWYQQALGQGPEFLTYFQNEAQLDKSGLPSDRFFAERPEGSVSTLKIQRTQQEDSAVYLCASVFGKTDTQYFGPGTRLTVL.

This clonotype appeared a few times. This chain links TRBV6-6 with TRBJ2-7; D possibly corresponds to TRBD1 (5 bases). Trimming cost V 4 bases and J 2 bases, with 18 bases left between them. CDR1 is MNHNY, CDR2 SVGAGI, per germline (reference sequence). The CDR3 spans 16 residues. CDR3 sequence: CASSLTGDSFTYEQYF. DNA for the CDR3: TGTGCCAGCAGTTTAACAGGTGACAGCTTTACCTACGAGCAGTACTTC.

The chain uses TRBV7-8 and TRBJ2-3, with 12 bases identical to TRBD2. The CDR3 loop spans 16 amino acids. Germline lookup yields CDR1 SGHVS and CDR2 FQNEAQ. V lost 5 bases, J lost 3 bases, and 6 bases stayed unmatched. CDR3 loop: CASSSRTSGETDTQYF. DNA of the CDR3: TGTGCCAGCAGCAGCAGGACTAGCGGGGAGACAGATACGCAGTATTTT.

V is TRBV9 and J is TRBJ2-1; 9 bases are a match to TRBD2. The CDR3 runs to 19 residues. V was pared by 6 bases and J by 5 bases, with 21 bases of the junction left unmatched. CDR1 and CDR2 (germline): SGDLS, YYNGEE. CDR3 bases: TGTGCCAGCAACCCCTTAGCGGGGGTCTTTAGGGCAACGAACAATGAGCAGTTCTTC. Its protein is CASNPLAGVFRATNNEQFF.

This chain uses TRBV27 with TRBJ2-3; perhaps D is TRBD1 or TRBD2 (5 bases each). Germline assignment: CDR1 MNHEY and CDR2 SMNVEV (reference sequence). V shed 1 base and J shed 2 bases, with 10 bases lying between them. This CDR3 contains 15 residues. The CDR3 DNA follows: TGTGCCAGCAGTTTATGGGGACCAGACACAGATACGCAGTATTTT. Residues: CASSLWGPDTDTQYF.